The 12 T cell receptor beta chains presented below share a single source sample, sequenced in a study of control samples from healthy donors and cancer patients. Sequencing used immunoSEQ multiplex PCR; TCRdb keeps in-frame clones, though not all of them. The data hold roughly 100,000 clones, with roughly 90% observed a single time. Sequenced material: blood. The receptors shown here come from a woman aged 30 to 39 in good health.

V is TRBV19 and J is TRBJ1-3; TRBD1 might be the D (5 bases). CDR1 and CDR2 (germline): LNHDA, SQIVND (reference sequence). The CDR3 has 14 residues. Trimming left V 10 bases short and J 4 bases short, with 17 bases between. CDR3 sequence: CATQRRGSGNTIYF. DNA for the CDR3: TGTGCCACCCAACGGAGGGGATCAGGAAACACCATATATTTT. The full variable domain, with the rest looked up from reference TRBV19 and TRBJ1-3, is DGGITQSPKYLFRKEGQNVTLSCEQNLNHDAMYWYRQDPGQGLRLIYYSQIVNDFQKGDIAEGYSVSREKKESFPLTVTSAQKNPTAFYLCATQRRGSGNTIYFGEGSWLTVV.

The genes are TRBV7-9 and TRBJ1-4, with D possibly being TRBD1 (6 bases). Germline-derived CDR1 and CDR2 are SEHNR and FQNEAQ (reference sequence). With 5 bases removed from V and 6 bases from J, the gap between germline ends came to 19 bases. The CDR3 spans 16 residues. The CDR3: CASSPIGGSLYEKLFF. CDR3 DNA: TGTGCCAGCAGCCCAATAGGGGGTAGTCTGTATGAAAAACTGTTTTTT.

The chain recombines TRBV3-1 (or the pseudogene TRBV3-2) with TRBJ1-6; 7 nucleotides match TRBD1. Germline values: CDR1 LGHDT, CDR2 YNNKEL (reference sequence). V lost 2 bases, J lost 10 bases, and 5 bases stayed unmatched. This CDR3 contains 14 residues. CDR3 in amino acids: CASSQRDSGSPLHF. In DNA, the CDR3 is TGTGCCAGCAGCCAACGGGACAGCGGGTCACCCCTCCACTTT.

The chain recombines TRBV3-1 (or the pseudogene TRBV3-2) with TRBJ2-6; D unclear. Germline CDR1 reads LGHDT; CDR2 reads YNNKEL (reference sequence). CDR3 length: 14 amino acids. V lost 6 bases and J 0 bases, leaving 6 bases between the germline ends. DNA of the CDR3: TGTGCCAGCAGGAGAGGCTCTGGGGCCAACGTCCTGACTTTC. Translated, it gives CASRRGSGANVLTF.

The CDR3 region is CASSDTGRHTEAFF. In DNA form, the CDR3 reads TGTGCCAGCAGTGATACAGGGCGGCACACTGAAGCTTTCTTT. The chain recombines TRBV25-1 with TRBJ1-1, with D possibly matching TRBD1 (6 bases). Germline V CDR1 and CDR2: MGHDK, SYGVNS. Trimming shortened V by 3 bases and J by 3 bases, and 11 bases separated the two germline ends. CDR3 length equals 14 residues.

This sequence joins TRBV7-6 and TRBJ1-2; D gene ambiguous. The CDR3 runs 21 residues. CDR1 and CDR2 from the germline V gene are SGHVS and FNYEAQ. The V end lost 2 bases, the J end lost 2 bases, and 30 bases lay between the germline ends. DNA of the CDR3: TGTGCCAGCAGCTTATGGAACCCCCCTGGGAGGATAGCTAAGTTAAACTATGGCTACACCTTC. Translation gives CASSLWNPPGRIAKLNYGYTF.

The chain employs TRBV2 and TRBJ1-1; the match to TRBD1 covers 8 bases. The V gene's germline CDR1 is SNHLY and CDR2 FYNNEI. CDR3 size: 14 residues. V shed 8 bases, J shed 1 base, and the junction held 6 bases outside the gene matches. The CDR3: CASSRDRTNTEAFF. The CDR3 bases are TGTGCCAGCTCCCGGGACAGGACGAACACTGAAGCTTTCTTT.

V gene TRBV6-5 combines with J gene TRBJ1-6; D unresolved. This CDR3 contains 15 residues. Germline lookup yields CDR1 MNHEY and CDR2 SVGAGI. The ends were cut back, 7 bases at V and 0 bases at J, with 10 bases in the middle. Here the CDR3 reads CASNRGSSYNSPLHF. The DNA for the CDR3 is TGTGCCAGCAACCGCGGGAGCTCCTATAATTCACCCCTCCACTTT.

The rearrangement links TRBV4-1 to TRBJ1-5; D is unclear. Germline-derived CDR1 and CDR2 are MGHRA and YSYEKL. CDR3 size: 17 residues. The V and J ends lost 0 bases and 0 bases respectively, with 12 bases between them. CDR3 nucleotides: TGCGCCAGCAGCCAAGATTCCAGGTCCTATAGCAATCAGCCCCAGCATTTT. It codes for CASSQDSRSYSNQPQHF.

In DNA, the CDR3 is TGTGCCATCAGTGAGTCAGGGGACAGGGGGAACTATGGCTACACCTTC. It encodes CAISESGDRGNYGYTF. The J gene is TRBJ1-2, the V gene TRBV10-3; 11 bases agree with TRBD1. CDR1 and CDR2 (germline): ENHRY, SYGVKD. This CDR3 is built from 16 residues. V was pared by 0 bases and J by 2 bases, with 2 bases of the junction left unmatched.

The CDR3 loop is CASRGTSSGEQFF. DNA of the CDR3: TGTGCCAGCAGAGGGACTAGCTCCGGTGAGCAGTTCTTC. This chain connects TRBV12-3 or TRBV12-4 to TRBJ2-1, with 9 bases identical to TRBD2. Trimming cost V 6 bases and J 9 bases; bases outside gene matches: 6. This CDR3 contains 13 residues.

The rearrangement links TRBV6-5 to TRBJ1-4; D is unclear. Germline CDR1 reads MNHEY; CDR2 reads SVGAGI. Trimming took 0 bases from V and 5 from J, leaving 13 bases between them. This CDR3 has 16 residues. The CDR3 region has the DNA TGTGCCAGCAGTTACTCGTTGTACAGTTTCAATGAAAAACTGTTTTTT. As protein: CASSYSLYSFNEKLFF.